The 20 T cell receptor beta chains reported below all come from one sample, sequenced in a study of blood T cell repertoires in COVID-19. The method was immunoSEQ multiplex PCR; TCRdb's version includes in-frame clones alone and lacks a portion of them. Among 180,000 or so clones listed, 86% were seen once. Sample: peripheral blood. The receptors were sampled from a woman of 80 years or more in a cohort sampled during active or convalescent COVID-19.

This clone was seen only once. This rearrangement joins TRBV24-1 to TRBJ2-3; weak D call: TRBD1 (6 bases). The CDR3 runs 16 residues. The germline V gene encodes CDR1 KGHDR and CDR2 SFDVKD. V gave up 7 bases and J gave up 1 base, with 17 bases separating them. The CDR3 bases are TGTGCCACCAGAACCCGGTCAGGGGAGCGCACAGATACGCAGTATTTT. It codes for CATRTRSGERTDTQYF.

CDR3 sequence reads: CASSLAAGNSPLHF. DNA for the CDR3: TGTGCCAGCAGCTTAGCCGCGGGGAATTCACCCCTCCACTTT. V and J are TRBV7-9 and TRBJ1-6; D unresolved. V was cut by 0 bases and J by 7 bases, with 7 bases left in between. Germline CDR1 SEHNR, CDR2 FQNEAQ (reference sequence). The CDR3 is made up of 14 amino acids. Drawing the rest from reference TRBV7-9 and TRBJ1-6, the complete variable domain is DTGVSQNPRHKITKRGQNVTFRCDPISEHNRLYWYRQTLGQGPEFLTYFQNEAQLEKSRLLSDRFSAERPKGSFSTLEIQRTEQGDSAMYLCASSLAAGNSPLHFGNGTRLTVT.

The count of this clone is one. This chain connects TRBV11-3 to TRBJ1-6, with 7 bases that match TRBD1. The CDR3 consists of 16 residues. Germline CDR1 and CDR2: SGHNT and YENEEA. V trimming: 5 bases; J trimming: 14 bases; junction bases outside the gene matches: 18. The CDR3, as DNA: TGTGCCAGCAGCCCAACACAGGGGTTAATATTTGGGACCCTCCACTTT. Encoded protein: CASSPTQGLIFGTLHF.

This clone appeared a few times. This chain links TRBV3-1 (or the pseudogene TRBV3-2) with TRBJ2-1; 10 bases are shared with TRBD2. CDR3 size: 14 residues. V was pared by 7 bases and J by 5 bases, with 5 bases of the junction left unmatched. CDR1 LGHDT and CDR2 YNNKEL come from the germline V gene (reference sequence). In DNA, the CDR3 is TGTGCCAGCACCGGACTAGCGGAAAACAATGAGCAGTTCTTC. Translated: CASTGLAENNEQFF.

The V and J genes are TRBV7-9 and TRBJ1-4, with D perhaps matching TRBD1 (5 bases). This CDR3 region has 15 residues. Germline V gene sequence: CDR1 SEHNR, CDR2 FQNEAQ (reference sequence). Trimming took 0 bases from V and 7 from J, leaving 12 bases between them. The CDR3 DNA is TGTGCCAGCAGCTTAGCGCTAGGGGCTCCTGAAAAACTGTTTTTT. Its translation is CASSLALGAPEKLFF.

The chain recombines TRBV19 with TRBJ1-4, with 7 positions matching TRBD1. V lost 8 bases to trimming and J lost 8 bases; unmatched junction nucleotides: 8. The CDR3 runs to 13 residues. Germline CDR1 LNHDA, CDR2 SQIVND (reference sequence). CDR3 in DNA: TGTGCCAGTTCTAATACAGGGGAGGAAAAACTGTTTTTT. This sequence encodes CASSNTGEEKLFF.

The chain recombines TRBV28 with TRBJ1-2, with 7 bases that match TRBD1. V lost 8 bases and J lost 6; bases outside the gene matches: 6. The CDR3 covers 12 residues. Germline-derived CDR1 and CDR2 are MDHEN and SYDVKM. The CDR3 region is CASSRQGDGYTF. The DNA of the CDR3 is TGTGCCAGCTCTAGACAGGGAGATGGCTACACCTTC.

CDR3 in amino acids: CASSQGLMTSRFETQYF. CDR3 bases: TGCGCCAGCAGCCAAGGGCTTATGACTAGCAGGTTTGAGACCCAGTACTTC. The chain couples TRBV4-1 to TRBJ2-5; 7 nucleotides line up with TRBD2. V shed 1 base and J 5 bases; nucleotides not matched to a gene: 13. CDR1 is MGHRA and CDR2 is YSYEKL in the germline V gene. The CDR3 contains 17 residues.

This chain connects TRBV5-5 to TRBJ1-1; weak D call: TRBD1 (5 bases). This CDR3 contains 14 residues. In germline, CDR1 is SGHKS, CDR2 YYEKEE (reference sequence). Deletions cut 0 bases from V and 0 bases from J, with 6 bases between. The CDR3 loop is CASSLDRLNTEAFF. The DNA of the CDR3 is TGTGCCAGCAGCTTGGACAGGTTGAACACTGAAGCTTTCTTT.

V and J are TRBV7-2 and TRBJ1-2, with 8 nucleotides matching TRBD1. J lost 5 bases, V lost 5 bases, and 10 bases had no gene match. Germline values: CDR1 SGHTA, CDR2 FQGNSA. The CDR3 is 15 amino acids. CDR3 residues: CASSLSPGTGYGYTF. The DNA for the CDR3 is TGTGCCAGCAGCCTCTCCCCCGGGACAGGTTATGGCTACACCTTC. The complete variable domain, with remaining parts taken from reference TRBV7-2 and TRBJ1-2, reads GAGVSQSPSNKVTEKGKDVELRCDPISGHTALYWYRQSLGQGLEFLIYFQGNSAPDKSGLPSDRFSAERTGGSVSTLTIQRTQQEDSAVYLCASSLSPGTGYGYTFGSGTRLTVV.

The chain employs TRBV2 and TRBJ2-7, with D possibly being TRBD1 (6 bases). V gave up 0 bases and J gave up 1 base, with 25 bases separating them. In germline, CDR1 is SNHLY, CDR2 FYNNEI. This CDR3 spans 20 amino acids. CDR3 bases: TGTGCCAGCAGTGAAGCGGGATTTTTCTCGGACGAGGGGGTATCCTACGAGCAGTACGTC. Translating gives CASSEAGFFSDEGVSYEQYV.

The chain carries TRBV28 and TRBJ1-6, with D possibly matching TRBD1 (5 bases). Germline V lookup: CDR1 MDHEN, CDR2 SYDVKM. There are 16 residues in the CDR3. The V gene lost 5 bases and the J gene lost 7 bases, with 18 bases spanning the gap. CDR3 sequence reads: CASSPLGGRENSPLHF. The CDR3 DNA reads as TGTGCCAGCAGTCCCCTGGGGGGAAGGGAAAATTCACCCCTCCACTTT.

The chain employs TRBV5-1 and TRBJ2-1; weak D call: TRBD2 (6 bases). Germline V lookup: CDR1 SGHRS, CDR2 YFSETQ. The CDR3 has 13 residues. Trimming removed 5 bases from V and 3 bases from J, with 9 bases in between. The CDR3 region is CASREGLYNEQFF. CDR3 nucleotides: TGCGCCAGCAGGGAGGGCCTCTACAATGAGCAGTTCTTC.

The chain joins TRBV28 to TRBJ1-6; weak D call: TRBD1 (6 bases). Germline values: CDR1 MDHEN, CDR2 SYDVKM. Deletions cut 5 bases from V and 6 bases from J, with 14 bases between. The CDR3 sequence is 15 residues long. The CDR3 loop reads CASSLPLQGNSPLHF. Written as DNA, the CDR3 is TGTGCCAGCAGTCTCCCTCTACAGGGTAATTCACCCCTCCACTTT.

The rearrangement joins TRBV6-6 to TRBJ1-2; possible D gene TRBD1, 5 bases. Trimming left V 2 bases short and J 2 bases short, with 12 bases between. The CDR3 extends over 15 amino acids. In germline, CDR1 is MNHNY, CDR2 SVGAGI (reference sequence). The CDR3 is CASSYGGGRNYGYTF. The CDR3 nucleotides read TGTGCCAGCAGTTACGGGGGAGGTCGAAACTATGGCTACACCTTC.

V and J are TRBV6-5 and TRBJ1-5; TRBD1 aligns across 7 bases. This CDR3 spans 13 amino acids. V shed 7 bases and J 3 bases; nucleotides not matched to a gene: 3. Germline values: CDR1 MNHEY, CDR2 SVGAGI. The CDR3 sequence: CASTRGLNQPQHF. In nucleotides, the CDR3 is TGTGCCAGCACGAGGGGGCTCAATCAGCCCCAGCATTTT.

This chain joins TRBV5-1 and TRBJ2-5; D remains unclear. Germline V gives CDR1 SGHRS, CDR2 YFSETQ. Trimming left V 3 bases short and J 5 bases short, with 8 bases between. The CDR3 is 12 amino acids. This chain's CDR3 is CASSSLRETQYF. The CDR3 DNA reads TGCGCCAGCAGCTCACTGAGGGAGACCCAGTACTTC.

This CDR3 reads CASSPLGAIMNTEAFF. The CDR3 nucleotides are TGTGCCAGCTCACCACTGGGGGCAATAATGAACACTGAAGCTTTCTTT. The rearrangement joins TRBV18 to TRBJ1-1; tentative D call: TRBD1 (6 bases). V lost 1 base to trimming and J lost 0 bases, with 12 bases between them. The CDR3 sequence is 16 residues long. The V gene's germline CDR1 is KGHSH and CDR2 LQKENI.

V and J are TRBV29-1 and TRBJ1-2; D is perhaps TRBD1 (6 bases). V was pared by 5 bases and J by 5 bases, with 24 bases between. Germline V CDR1 and CDR2: SQVTM, ANQGSEA. The CDR3 loop spans 16 amino acids. The CDR3 DNA reads as TGCAGCGTTCATGGCCTCCCCAAGGGAAGGGGGTATGGCTACACCTTC. Its protein product is CSVHGLPKGRGYGYTF.

V gene TRBV7-9 combines with J gene TRBJ2-3; TRBD2 agrees at 11 bases. V shed 8 bases, J shed 1 base, and the junction held 14 bases outside the gene matches. The CDR3 has 18 amino acids. The germline V gene encodes CDR1 SEHNR and CDR2 FQNEAQ (reference sequence). The CDR3 DNA reads as TGTGCCAGCGGAGCAGGGGGTAGCGGGAGGGAAGGCACAGATACGCAGTATTTT. Translated: CASGAGGSGREGTDTQYF.